This passage covers 13 T cell receptor beta chains from one sample sequenced in a study of blood T cells in healthy people across ages. It was with a sample-barcoded 5' primer and a J-beta primer mix that a second PCR of roughly 7 to 12 cycles was run. TCRdb ran MiXCR on the 5' RACE reads and lists one entry per CDR3 protein. The data contain approximately 780,000 distinct CDR3 sequences, 20% to 30% of them singletons. The same sample was also studied in work on T cells of mothers and their children.

Specimen: blood. The receptors here all came from a boy younger than 18 in good health.

This clonotype was seen a few times. The V call is TRBV2, the J call TRBJ1-2; tentatively, D is TRBD1 (5 bases). This CDR3 is 12 amino acids long. V dropped 6 bases and J dropped 3 bases, with 8 bases sitting between them. CDR1 SNHLY and CDR2 FYNNEI come from the germline V gene. The CDR3 loop reads CASRRGDYGYTF. Written as DNA, the CDR3 is TGTGCCAGCAGGCGGGGGGACTATGGCTACACCTTC.

This chain joins TRBV24-1 and TRBJ2-7; TRBD1 matches at 10 bases. CDR1 and CDR2 (germline): KGHDR, SFDVKD. The CDR3 has 15 amino acids. V was clipped by 5 bases and J by 3 bases; unmatched bases: 6. CDR3 amino acids: CATSGGQGVGYEQYF. The CDR3 DNA reads as TGTGCCACCAGTGGCGGACAGGGGGTCGGCTACGAGCAGTACTTC.

The chain employs TRBV5-1 and TRBJ1-1; 10 bases align to TRBD1. CDR3 length: 13 amino acids. Losses at the gene ends were 6 bases for V and 5 bases for J; bases not matched to a gene: 4. Looked up from germline, CDR1 is SGHRS and CDR2 is YFSETQ. In DNA, the CDR3 is TGCGCCAGCACCACGGACAGGGGGACTGAAGCTTTCTTT. Its protein is CASTTDRGTEAFF.

This clonotype was observed a few times. V is TRBV20-1 and J is TRBJ2-4, with a tentative D call TRBD2 (5 bases). Between the trimmed V and J ends, which lost 3 bases and 0 bases, there was a span of 12 bases. The CDR3 loop spans 15 amino acids. Germline values: CDR1 DFQATT, CDR2 SNEGSKA (reference sequence). CDR3 DNA: TGCAGTGCTAGCCGACGAGGACTAGCCAAAAACATTCAGTACTTC. Amino acid sequence: CSASRRGLAKNIQYF.

This clonotype turned up a few times. The V call is TRBV6-5, the J call TRBJ1-2; TRBD1 is a possible D gene (6 bases). CDR1 is MNHEY, CDR2 SVGAGI, per germline. Trimming stripped 7 bases from V and 4 bases from J, with 16 bases between. There are 14 residues in the CDR3. CDR3 in DNA: TGTGCCAGCAACCCGGGGCAGGGGATCTATGGCTACACCTTC. The encoded protein is CASNPGQGIYGYTF.

The chain joins TRBV5-1 to TRBJ2-1; D not certain. Trimming stripped 2 bases from V and 0 bases from J, with 6 bases between. Per germline, CDR1 SGHRS and CDR2 YFSETQ. The CDR3 runs 14 residues. The CDR3 DNA reads TGCGCCAGCAGCTTCCTCTACTCCTACAATGAGCAGTTCTTC. Translated: CASSFLYSYNEQFF.

The chain has TRBV7-9 and TRBJ2-7; D is possibly TRBD1 or TRBD2 (6 bases each). The V gene's germline CDR1 is SEHNR and CDR2 FQNEAQ (reference sequence). The CDR3 covers 14 residues. Trimming took off 4 bases at V and 5 bases at J, with 15 bases between the two ends. The CDR3 protein is CASSYEMGGHEQYF. The CDR3 nucleotides are TGTGCCAGCAGCTATGAAATGGGGGGCCACGAGCAGTACTTC. Combining the CDR3 with reference TRBV7-9 and TRBJ2-7 gives the whole variable domain DTGVSQNPRHKITKRGQNVTFRCDPISEHNRLYWYRQTLGQGPEFLTYFQNEAQLEKSRLLSDRFSAERPKGSFSTLEIQRTEQGDSAMYLCASSYEMGGHEQYFGPGTRLTVT.

The V and J genes are TRBV20-1 and TRBJ2-5; weak D call: TRBD2 (6 bases). The J call may be incorrect, as the DNA end agrees better with TRBJ2-7. The CDR3 runs 15 residues. Looked up from germline, CDR1 is DFQATT and CDR2 is SNEGSKA (reference sequence). The CDR3 is CSASDSASAVGEQYF. The CDR3 DNA follows: TGCAGTGCTTCGGACTCGGCTAGCGCAGTTGGCGAGCAGTACTTC.

The chain has TRBV3-1 and TRBJ2-7; D ambiguous. V lost 3 bases, J lost 5 bases, and 11 bases lay in between. CDR3 length: 13 residues. CDR1 LGHDT and CDR2 YNNKEL come from the germline V gene (reference sequence). As DNA, the CDR3 is TGTGCCAGCAGCCAGAGGAGTTTCCACGAGCAGTACTTC. It codes for CASSQRSFHEQYF.

This CDR3 is CSGVTGEITEAFF. DNA of the CDR3: TGCAGCGGGGTGACAGGGGAGATCACTGAAGCTTTCTTT. The chain combines TRBV29-1 with TRBJ1-1; the match to TRBD1 covers 8 bases. V shed 7 bases and J 4 bases; nucleotides not matched to a gene: 8. The length of the CDR3 is 13 residues. CDR1 and CDR2 from the germline V gene are SQVTM and ANQGSEA.

This clonotype was counted a single time. The V call is TRBV24-1, the J call TRBJ2-5; 8 bases map to TRBD1. The CDR3 runs to 12 residues. The germline V gene has CDR1 KGHDR and CDR2 SFDVKD. J lost 11 bases, V lost 7 bases, and 8 bases had no gene match. The CDR3 DNA follows: TGTGCCACCAGCGGGACAGGATTTGAGCAGTACTTC. Protein: CATSGTGFEQYF.

The chain is built from TRBV7-9 and TRBJ2-7; D gene ambiguous. Between the trimmed V and J ends, which lost 5 bases and 4 bases, there was a span of 12 bases. CDR1 and CDR2 (germline): SEHNR, FQNEAQ (reference sequence). The CDR3 loop spans 13 amino acids. The CDR3 spells CASSRAGRYEQYF. In DNA, the CDR3 is TGTGCCAGCAGCCGGGCAGGCCGATACGAGCAGTACTTC. The full variable domain, its missing parts supplied by reference TRBV7-9 and TRBJ2-7, is DTGVSQNPRHKITKRGQNVTFRCDPISEHNRLYWYRQTLGQGPEFLTYFQNEAQLEKSRLLSDRFSAERPKGSFSTLEIQRTEQGDSAMYLCASSRAGRYEQYFGPGTRLTVT.

The chain joins TRBV2 to TRBJ2-3, with a possible D match to TRBD1 (5 bases). The CDR3 runs to 16 residues. The V and J ends lost 0 bases and 2 bases respectively, with 12 bases between them. Germline loops: CDR1 SNHLY, CDR2 FYNNEI. CDR3 amino acids: CASSEAWQGPTDTQYF. The DNA of the CDR3 is TGTGCCAGCAGTGAAGCGTGGCAGGGCCCCACAGATACGCAGTATTTT.